This TCR beta chain was recorded in a study of identical twins. This clonotype appeared many times. After template switching added a universal primer site, the resulting cDNA carried unique molecular identifiers. TCRdb passed the 5' RACE reads through MiXCR, listing each CDR3 protein once. The table shows approximately 150,000 distinct CDR3 sequences, with 3% to 4% occurring only once. The sequence came from a man aged 18 to 35 in good health. Sample: memory T cells sorted from blood.

The CDR3 nucleotides read TGTGCCAGTCTCCCTCCCGGGATTACCGGGGAGCTGTTTTTT. This codes for CASLPPGITGELFF. The chain links TRBV19 to TRBJ2-2; a weak D match, TRBD2 (5 bases). The CDR3 totals 14 residues. The V end lost 8 bases, the J end lost 5 bases, and 15 bases lay between the germline ends. CDR1 and CDR2 from the germline V gene are LNHDA and SQIVND (reference sequence).